The text below deals with one T cell receptor beta chain. The sample belongs to a study of blood T cell repertoires in COVID-19. About the study: Specimens from acute and convalescent COVID-19 originated in the United States, Italy and Spain. T cells, B-cell-depleted T cells, or PBMCs provided the cDNA or gDNA that served as material.

Methods used by the authors: Reference gene primer amplification in the assay estimated nucleated cell counts. Data came from immunoSEQ multiplex PCR; TCRdb stores just in-frame clones and leaves some out. For V, J and clone size, that table is used; D and trimming come from the DNA. The sample lists approximately 150,000 clones, around 87% occurring once. The CDR3 sequence is 16 residues long. Germline V lookup: CDR1 MNHEY, CDR2 SVGEGT. The V gene lost 3 bases and the J gene lost 0 bases, with 11 bases spanning the gap. The V call is TRBV6-2 or TRBV6-3, the J call TRBJ2-2; TRBD2 is a possible D gene (5 bases). Sequenced sample: peripheral blood. This receptor was taken from a man in his fifties or sixties who had recovered from COVID-19. CDR3 sequence (DNA): TGTGCCAGCAGTTATTCGGGGAACGCGAACACCGGGGAGCTGTTTTTT. This sequence encodes CASSYSGNANTGELFF.